This T cell receptor beta chain was identified in a study of cytomegalovirus exposure and HLA in healthy donors. Whole-study findings and limits: Reported findings show TCR beta sequences accurately forecast HLA-A and HLA-B alleles in most subjects. In an earlier analysis, most TCR beta V segments were productive about 87% or about 30% of the time.

To note about this clone: As yet, its antigen is unknown.

At the time of sampling, donors were nominally healthy, though unrecorded immune exposures were likely. V dropped 5 bases and J dropped 0 bases, with 11 bases sitting between them. The CDR3 loop spans 15 amino acids. Germline assignment: CDR1 LNHDA and CDR2 SQIVND (reference sequence). The PCR made use of 60 Vbeta and 13 Jbeta primers. The repertoire was sequenced with immunoSEQ multiplex PCR; TCRdb's copy has only in-frame clones and lacks some. This sample has roughly 150,000 clones, with around 78% found just once. The sequence was collected from a woman aged 40 to 50 in good health and CMV-seronegative. The chain combines TRBV19 with TRBJ2-4; weak D call: TRBD1 (6 bases). The sequenced sample consisted of PBMCs. CDR3 region: CASSPDRLAKNIQYF. The CDR3 DNA follows: TGTGCCAGTAGTCCCGACAGGTTAGCCAAAAACATTCAGTACTTC. The whole variable domain, filled in from reference TRBV19 and TRBJ2-4, reads DGGITQSPKYLFRKEGQNVTLSCEQNLNHDAMYWYRQDPGQGLRLIYYSQIVNDFQKGDIAEGYSVSREKKESFPLTVTSAQKNPTAFYLCASSPDRLAKNIQYFGAGTRLSVL.